This T cell receptor beta chain was retrieved from a study of shared clonotypes between healthy human individuals. Sequenced by immunoSEQ multiplex PCR; TCRdb stores in-frame clones only, minus some. The sample lists 600,000 to 700,000 clones, around four fifths occurring once. The table lists this clone with a count of one. The specimen was memory CD4+ T cells sorted from blood. As to subset: CD45RA-negative fraction. This receptor was obtained from a woman aged 25 to 39 in good health.

This CDR3 is CASSESGALSNYGYTF. The CDR3 coding sequence is TGCGCCAGCAGTGAGTCGGGTGCCCTCTCCAACTATGGCTACACCTTC. V gene TRBV10-1 combines with J gene TRBJ1-2, with D uncertain. Germline loops: CDR1 WNHNN, CDR2 SYGVQD (reference sequence). The CDR3 extends over 16 amino acids. V was shortened by 0 bases and J by 2 bases, with 13 bases between the two germline ends.